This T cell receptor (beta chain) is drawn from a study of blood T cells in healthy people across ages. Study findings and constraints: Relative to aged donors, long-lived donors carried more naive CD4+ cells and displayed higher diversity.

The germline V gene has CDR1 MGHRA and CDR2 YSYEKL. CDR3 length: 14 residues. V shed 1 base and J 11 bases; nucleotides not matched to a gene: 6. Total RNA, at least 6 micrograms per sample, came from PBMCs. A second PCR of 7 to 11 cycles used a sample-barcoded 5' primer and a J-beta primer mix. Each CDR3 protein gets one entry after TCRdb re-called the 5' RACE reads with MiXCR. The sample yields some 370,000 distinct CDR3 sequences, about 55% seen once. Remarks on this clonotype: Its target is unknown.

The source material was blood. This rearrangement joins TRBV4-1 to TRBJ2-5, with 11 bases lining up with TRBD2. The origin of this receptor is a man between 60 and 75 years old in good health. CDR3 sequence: CASSQAGLAEEQYF. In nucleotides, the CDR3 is TGCGCCAGCAGCCAAGCGGGACTAGCGGAAGAGCAGTACTTC.